This TCR beta chain originates from a study of a mutant IDH1 vaccine in newly diagnosed glioma. Turning to the study itself: Scheduled for weeks 1, 3, 5, 7, 11, 15, 19 and 23, eight vaccinations were given to patients. Radiotherapy alone preceded vaccination by 4-6 weeks; alternatively, vaccination started with temozolomide cycles. General study points: Among patients, 93.3% showed immune responses induced by the vaccine. Pseudoprogression apparently lacked any relation to changes in top peripheral T cell clonotypes.

CDR3 length: 15 amino acids. CDR1 and CDR2 from the germline V gene are LNHNV and YYDKDF (reference sequence). The ends were cut back, 3 bases at V and 0 bases at J, with 9 bases in the middle. Time point indicated: week 5, during vaccination. Each vaccine dose was 300 ug of mutant IDH1 20-mer peptide, with topical imiquimod. The table came from immunoSEQ multiplex PCR; TCRdb's copy has only in-frame clones and leaves some out. Of tens of thousands of clones listed, roughly 78% are singletons. Details on this clone: Its antigen is as yet unknown.

This sequence was found in a man aged 50 to 59 with glioma. The chain recombines TRBV15 with TRBJ1-3; no reliable D call. The sequences come from PBMCs, collected from a glioma patient whose treatment included an IDH1 peptide vaccine. Here the CDR3 DNA reads TGTGCCACCAGCAGTGACTACACCTCTGGAAACACCATATATTTT. Translating gives CATSSDYTSGNTIYF.